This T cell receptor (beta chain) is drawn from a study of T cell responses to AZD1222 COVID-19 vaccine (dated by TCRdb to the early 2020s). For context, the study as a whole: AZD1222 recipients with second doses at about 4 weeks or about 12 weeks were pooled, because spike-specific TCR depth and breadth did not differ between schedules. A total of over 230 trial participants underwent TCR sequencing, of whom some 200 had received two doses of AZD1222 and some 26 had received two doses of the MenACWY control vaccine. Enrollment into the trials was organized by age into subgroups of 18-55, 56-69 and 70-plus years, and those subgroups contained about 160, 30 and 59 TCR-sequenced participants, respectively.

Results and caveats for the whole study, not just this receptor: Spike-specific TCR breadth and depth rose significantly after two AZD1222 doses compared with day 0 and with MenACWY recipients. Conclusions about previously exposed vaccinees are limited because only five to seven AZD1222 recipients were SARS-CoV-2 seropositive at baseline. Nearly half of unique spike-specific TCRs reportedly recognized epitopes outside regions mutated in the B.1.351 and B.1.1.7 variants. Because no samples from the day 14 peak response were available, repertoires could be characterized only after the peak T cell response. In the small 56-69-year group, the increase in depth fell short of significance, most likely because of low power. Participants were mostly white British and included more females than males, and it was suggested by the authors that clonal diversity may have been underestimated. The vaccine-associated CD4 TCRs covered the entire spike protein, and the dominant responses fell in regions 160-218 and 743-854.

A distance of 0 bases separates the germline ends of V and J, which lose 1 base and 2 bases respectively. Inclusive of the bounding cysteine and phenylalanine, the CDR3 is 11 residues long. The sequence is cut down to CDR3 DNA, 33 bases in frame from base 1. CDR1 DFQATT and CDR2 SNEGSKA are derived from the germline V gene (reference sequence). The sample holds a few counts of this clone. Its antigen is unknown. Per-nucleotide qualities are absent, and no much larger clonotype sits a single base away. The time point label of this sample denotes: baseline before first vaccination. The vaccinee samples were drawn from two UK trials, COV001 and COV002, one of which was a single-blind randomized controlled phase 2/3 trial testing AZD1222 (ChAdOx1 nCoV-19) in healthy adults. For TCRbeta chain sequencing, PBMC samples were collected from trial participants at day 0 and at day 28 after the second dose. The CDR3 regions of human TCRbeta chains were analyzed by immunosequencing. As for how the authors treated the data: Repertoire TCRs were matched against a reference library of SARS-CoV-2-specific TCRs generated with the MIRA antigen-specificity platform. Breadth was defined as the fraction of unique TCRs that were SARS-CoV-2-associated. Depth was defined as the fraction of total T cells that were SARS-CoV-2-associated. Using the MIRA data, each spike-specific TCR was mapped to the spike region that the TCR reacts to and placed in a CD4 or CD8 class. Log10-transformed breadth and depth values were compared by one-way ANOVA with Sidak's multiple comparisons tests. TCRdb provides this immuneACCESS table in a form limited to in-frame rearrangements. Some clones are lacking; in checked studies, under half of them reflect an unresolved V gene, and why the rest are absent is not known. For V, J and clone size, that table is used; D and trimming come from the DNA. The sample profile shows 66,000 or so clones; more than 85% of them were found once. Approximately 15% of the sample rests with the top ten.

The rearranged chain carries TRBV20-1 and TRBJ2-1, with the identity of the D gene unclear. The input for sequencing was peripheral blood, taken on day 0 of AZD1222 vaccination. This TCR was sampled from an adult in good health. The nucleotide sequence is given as TGCAGTGCTAGAGCCTACAATGAGCAGTTCTTC. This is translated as CSARAYNEQFF.